The sequence of this TCR beta chain was determined in a study of CD8+ T cells in alopecia areata. Study results and limitations: Sharing of TCRs across patients appeared less clear than in mice, possibly for HLA-related reasons. Higher clonality than in normal scalp was seen in lesional scalp, especially alopecia totalis/universalis.

Extracted RNA was reverse transcribed, and the resulting cDNA served as sequencing template. Clones were read by immunoSEQ multiplex PCR, and TCRdb kept only the in-frame ones, dropping some. The sample gives approximately 34,000 clones, around 60% of which show up once; less than 50% is in the top ten. From germline, CDR1 is MDHEN and CDR2 SYDVKM. The V and J ends lost 7 bases and 0 bases respectively, with 22 bases between them. This CDR3 has 17 residues. This clone was seen a handful of times. Its matching antigen is unknown. The chain has TRBV28 and TRBJ2-7; no definite D call. Sequencing input: NKG2D-high CD8+ T cells sorted from blood. This TCR was recovered from a human donor with alopecia areata. The CDR3 protein is CASISSRGSINSYEQYF. CDR3 nucleotide sequence: TGTGCCAGCATCTCCTCCCGAGGCTCAATAAACTCCTACGAGCAGTACTTC.